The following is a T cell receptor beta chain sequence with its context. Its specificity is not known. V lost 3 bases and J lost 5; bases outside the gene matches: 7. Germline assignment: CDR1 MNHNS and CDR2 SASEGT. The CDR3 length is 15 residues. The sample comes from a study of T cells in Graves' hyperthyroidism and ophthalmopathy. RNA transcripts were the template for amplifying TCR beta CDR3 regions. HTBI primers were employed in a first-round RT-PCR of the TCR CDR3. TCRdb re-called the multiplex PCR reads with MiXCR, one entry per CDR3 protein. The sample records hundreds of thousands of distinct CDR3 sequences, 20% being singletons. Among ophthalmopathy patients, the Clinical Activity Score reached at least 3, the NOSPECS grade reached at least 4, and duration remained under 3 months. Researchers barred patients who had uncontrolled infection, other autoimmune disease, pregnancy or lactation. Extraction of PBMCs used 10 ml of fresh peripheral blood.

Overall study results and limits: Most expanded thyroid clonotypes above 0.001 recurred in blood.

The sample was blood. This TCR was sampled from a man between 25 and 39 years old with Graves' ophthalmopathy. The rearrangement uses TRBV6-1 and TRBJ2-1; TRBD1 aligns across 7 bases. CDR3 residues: CASSDRGTANNEQFF. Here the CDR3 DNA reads TGTGCCAGCAGTGACAGGGGGACAGCCAACAATGAGCAGTTCTTC.